This TCR beta chain emerged from a study of T cell responses to AZD1222 COVID-19 vaccine. Study results and limitations: Spike-specific TCR breadth and depth rose after two AZD1222 doses. After the peak T cell response, and only then, were repertoires sampled.

Points on this clone: Its target is unknown.

The CDR3 is made up of 15 amino acids. The V gene lost 0 bases and the J gene lost 7 bases, with 13 bases spanning the gap. Germline V gene data show CDR1 as MNHEY and CDR2 as SVGAGI. Data came from immunoSEQ multiplex PCR; TCRdb stores just in-frame clones and leaves some out. Here the sample spans around 76,000 clones, 84% being singletons. The receptor's source is an adult in good health. Material: peripheral blood, obtained on day 0 of AZD1222 vaccination. This chain links TRBV6-5 with TRBJ1-5; possible D gene TRBD1, 5 bases. Here the CDR3 reads CASSYSRQGKQPQHF. CDR3 bases: TGTGCCAGCAGTTACTCGAGGCAGGGTAAACAGCCCCAGCATTTT.